Below, 17 T cell receptor beta chains from the same sample are listed, as sequenced in a study of T-cell reconstitution after alpha-beta-depleted transplantation in children. Preparation of the TCRbeta library used unique molecular identifiers. TCRdb redid the calling of the PCR reads with MiXCR, one entry per CDR3 protein. The sample consists of 490,000 or so distinct CDR3 sequences, about 10% of them appearing once. Sequences were derived from PBMCs, sampled before TCRalphabeta/CD19-depleted stem cell transplant. The receptors shown here come from a child aged 2-15 years with inherited bone marrow failure, due to receive a stem cell transplant.

The table lists this clonotype with many counts. The V and J genes are TRBV4-3 and TRBJ1-3; maybe TRBD1 (6 bases). The CDR3 runs 16 residues. Germline CDR1 and CDR2: LGHNA and YSLEER. Trimming removed 2 bases at V and 4 bases at J, with 15 bases between. The DNA of the CDR3 is TGCGCCAGCAGCCAATATAAAGGGGGGACCGGAAACACCATATATTTT. Its protein product is CASSQYKGGTGNTIYF.

In this sample, this clonotype turned up many times. CDR3 nucleotides: TGTGCCAGCAGCTTAGATTGGCCAGATAATTCACCCCTCCACTTT. The encoded protein is CASSLDWPDNSPLHF. The chain joins TRBV11-2 to TRBJ1-6, with D uncertain. V was clipped by 0 bases and J by 5 bases, with 8 bases between them. The germline CDR1 and CDR2 sequences are SGHAT and FQNNGV. The CDR3 spans 15 residues.

Turning to this clonotype: A read error may explain this, as a much larger clone is one base away. This CDR3 is CASSKRIHDRSATNEKLFF. The DNA of the CDR3 is TGTGCCAGCAGCAAAAGGATCCACGACAGGTCTGCAACTAATGAAAAACTGTTTTTT. The V and J genes are TRBV21-1 and TRBJ1-4; the table's TRBD1 call for D was not verified on the DNA. TRBV21-1 is a known pseudogene. This CDR3 spans 19 amino acids.

In its sample, this clonotype was seen many times. The V gene is TRBV4-1, the J gene TRBJ2-3; 14 bases map to TRBD2. V shed 4 bases and J 3 bases; nucleotides not matched to a gene: 6. Germline V gene data show CDR1 as MGHRA and CDR2 as YSYEKL. The CDR3 contains 17 residues. CDR3 loop: CASSRGGTSGSTDTQYF. CDR3 nucleotides: TGCGCCAGCAGCCGCGGAGGGACTAGCGGGAGTACAGATACGCAGTATTTT.

A few counts support this clonotype. The rearrangement uses TRBV27 and TRBJ2-1; 8 bases are a match to TRBD2. Germline values: CDR1 MNHEY, CDR2 SMNVEV (reference sequence). The V segment lost 5 bases and the J segment 6 bases; nucleotides outside the gene matches: 12. The CDR3 is 16 residues long. Here the CDR3 reads CASSLSPGTSFNEQFF. CDR3 nucleotides: TGTGCCAGCAGTCTAAGTCCCGGGACTAGTTTCAATGAGCAGTTCTTC.

This clonotype was observed at least ten times. The chain is built from TRBV29-1 and TRBJ2-1; 9 positions agree with TRBD2. Germline trimming cut 4 bases from V and 6 bases from J; bases unmatched to any gene: 4. Per germline, CDR1 SQVTM and CDR2 ANQGSEA. The CDR3 loop spans 13 amino acids. The CDR3 loop reads CSVGLAGSNEQFF. CDR3 nucleotide sequence: TGCAGCGTTGGTCTAGCGGGAAGCAATGAGCAGTTCTTC.

To note about this clonotype: This may come from a read error, since a much larger clone is one base off. This chain connects TRBV6-2 or TRBV6-3 to TRBJ2-5; D may be TRBD2 (5 bases). Germline values: CDR1 MNHEY, CDR2 SVGEGT. Trimming took 7 bases from V and 1 from J, leaving 16 bases between them. The CDR3 loop spans 15 amino acids. This CDR3 reads CASTQEGRTQETQYF. The CDR3 DNA follows: TGTGCCAGCACCCAAGAGGGCCGGACCCAAGAGACCCAGTACTTC.

The chain joins TRBV3-1 to TRBJ1-2; no clear D. The germline CDR1 and CDR2 sequences are LGHDT and YNNKEL (reference sequence). Trimming left V 2 bases short and J 6 bases short, with 13 bases between. CDR3 length: 14 amino acids. The CDR3 sequence is CASSQSAPGNGYTF. The CDR3 DNA reads TGTGCCAGCAGCCAAAGCGCCCCGGGTAATGGCTACACCTTC. Using reference TRBV3-1 and TRBJ1-2 for the parts outside the CDR3, the full variable domain is DTAVSQTPKYLVTQMGNDKSIKCEQNLGHDTMYWYKQDSKKFLKIMFSYNNKELIINETVPNRFSPKSPDKAHLNLHINSLELGDSAVYFCASSQSAPGNGYTFGSGTRLTVV.

This clonotype came up many times. This rearrangement joins TRBV10-3 to TRBJ2-1; D is undetermined. Germline values: CDR1 ENHRY, CDR2 SYGVKD. The CDR3 has 13 amino acids. V was trimmed by 7 bases and J by 8 bases, leaving 15 bases between them. The CDR3 loop reads CAITDVLRDEQFF. CDR3 sequence (DNA): TGTGCCATCACGGACGTCCTTCGCGATGAGCAGTTCTTC.

Many counts were recorded for this clonotype. The chain uses TRBV7-9 and TRBJ2-3; D ambiguous. Germline V gene data show CDR1 as SEHNR and CDR2 as FQNEAQ (reference sequence). The CDR3 has 12 residues. Trimming cost V 1 base and J 11 bases, with 10 bases left between them. CDR3 protein: CASSLVADLQYF. The CDR3 DNA sequence: TGTGCCAGCAGCTTAGTCGCGGACCTGCAGTATTTT. The full variable domain, its missing parts supplied by reference TRBV7-9 and TRBJ2-3, is DTGVSQNPRHKITKRGQNVTFRCDPISEHNRLYWYRQTLGQGPEFLTYFQNEAQLEKSRLLSDRFSAERPKGSFSTLEIQRTEQGDSAMYLCASSLVADLQYFGPGTRLTVL.

This clonotype appeared a single time. A much larger clone differs by one base, so this may be a read error. The gene calls are TRBV9 and TRBJ1-5, with 8 bases aligning to TRBD1. The CDR3 runs to 16 residues. Germline CDR1 is SGDLS and CDR2 is YYNGEE. With 4 bases clipped from V and 4 bases from J, the junction kept 10 bases outside the gene matches. The CDR3 nucleotides are TGTGCCAGCAGCAGAGGGGCGGGACAGGTGAATCAGCCCCAGCATTTT. Translating it yields CASSRGAGQVNQPQHF.

At least ten counts were recorded for this clonotype. This CDR3 reads CASSTTGSPYNEQFF. CDR3 bases: TGTGCCAGCAGCACTACAGGGTCTCCCTACAATGAGCAGTTCTTC. V gene TRBV5-4 combines with J gene TRBJ2-1; tentatively, D is TRBD1 (6 bases). Germline CDR1 is SGHNT and CDR2 is YYREEE (reference sequence). Deletions cut 4 bases from V and 2 bases from J, with 13 bases between. The CDR3 loop spans 15 amino acids.

The table lists this clonotype with many counts. The J gene is TRBJ1-2, the V gene TRBV10-3; maybe TRBD1 (5 bases). Germline CDR1 is ENHRY and CDR2 is SYGVKD. The CDR3 has 16 amino acids. V lost 0 bases and J 8 bases, leaving 19 bases between the germline ends. The CDR3 loop reads CAISESSGQGFGGYTF. The CDR3 DNA follows: TGTGCCATCAGTGAGTCAAGTGGACAAGGGTTCGGCGGCTACACCTTC.

In this sample, this clonotype turned up many times. The chain carries TRBV5-1 and TRBJ2-1; D not certain. V dropped 2 bases and J dropped 7 bases, with 13 bases sitting between them. Germline CDR1 SGHRS, CDR2 YFSETQ. The CDR3 consists of 14 residues. The DNA of the CDR3 is TGCGCCAGCAGCTTAGGGCATGGTGTTAATGAGCAGTTCTTC. Translating gives CASSLGHGVNEQFF.

This clonotype was detected ten times or more. The chain joins TRBV14 to TRBJ1-1; no firm D call. CDR1 and CDR2 from the germline V gene are SGHDN and FVKESK. The V gene lost 6 bases and the J gene lost 0 bases, with 8 bases spanning the gap. This CDR3 has 13 amino acids. CDR3 sequence: CASRHQMNTEAFF. The CDR3 nucleotides are TGTGCCAGCAGGCACCAGATGAACACTGAAGCTTTCTTT.

The J gene is TRBJ1-5, the V gene TRBV29-1, with 7 bases aligning to TRBD1. Trimming removed 5 bases from V and 5 bases from J; junction bases left unmatched: 9. The germline CDR1 and CDR2 sequences are SQVTM and ANQGSEA. The CDR3 totals 14 residues. The CDR3 DNA sequence: TGCAGCGTTAAGGACGGGACAGCCCATCAGCCCCAGCATTTT. Its protein product is CSVKDGTAHQPQHF. Combining the CDR3 with reference TRBV29-1 and TRBJ1-5 gives the whole variable domain SAVISQKPSRDICQRGTSLTIQCQVDSQVTMMFWYRQQPGQSLTLIATANQGSEATYESGFVIDKFPISRPNLTFSTLTVSNMSPEDSSIYLCSVKDGTAHQPQHFGDGTRLSIL.

Only a few counts were recorded for this clonotype. The V gene is TRBV9, the J gene TRBJ2-7; possibly TRBD2 for D (6 bases). The germline V and J ends were trimmed by 0 bases and 2 bases, with 12 bases remaining between them. This CDR3 has 15 amino acids. Per the germline V gene, CDR1 is SGDLS and CDR2 is YYNGEE. CDR3 sequence reads: CASSVGVADAYEQYF. The CDR3 nucleotides are TGTGCCAGCAGCGTAGGAGTAGCGGACGCCTACGAGCAGTACTTC.